The source of this T cell receptor beta chain is a study of cytomegalovirus exposure and HLA in healthy donors. Regarding the study as a whole: Most TCR sequences were rare, but some public TCRs occurred in many donors. Published work reported that the classifier diagnosed cytomegalovirus status with high specificity and sensitivity.

For this clone: Its target is not known.

This CDR3 is 16 amino acids long. Germline lookup yields CDR1 SGHAT and CDR2 FQNNGV. V lost 1 base, J lost 0 bases, and 13 bases lay in between. Here immunoSEQ multiplex PCR was the method, and the copy in TCRdb shows in-frame clones only, minus some. The table has 150,000 or so clones, 89% seen once. This clonotype was sampled from a woman aged 18-29 years in good health and CMV-seronegative. The J gene is TRBJ2-7, the V gene TRBV11-2; D is perhaps TRBD1 (6 bases). The specimen was PBMCs. The CDR3 here is CASSLVGQTSSYEQYF. DNA for the CDR3: TGTGCCAGCAGCTTAGTCGGACAGACCAGCTCCTACGAGCAGTACTTC.